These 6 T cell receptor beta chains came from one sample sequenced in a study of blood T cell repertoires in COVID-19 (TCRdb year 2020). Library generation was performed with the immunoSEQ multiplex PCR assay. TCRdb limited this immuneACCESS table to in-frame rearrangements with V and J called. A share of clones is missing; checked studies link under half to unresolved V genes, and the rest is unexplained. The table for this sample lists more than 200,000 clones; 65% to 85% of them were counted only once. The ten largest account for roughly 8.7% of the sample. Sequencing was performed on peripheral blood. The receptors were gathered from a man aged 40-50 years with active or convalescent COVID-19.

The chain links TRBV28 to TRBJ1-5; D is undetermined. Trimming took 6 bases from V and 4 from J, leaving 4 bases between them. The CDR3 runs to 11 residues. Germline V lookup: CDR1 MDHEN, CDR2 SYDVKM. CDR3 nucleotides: TGTGCCAGCAGCCTTAATCAGCCCCAGCATTTT. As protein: CASSLNQPQHF.

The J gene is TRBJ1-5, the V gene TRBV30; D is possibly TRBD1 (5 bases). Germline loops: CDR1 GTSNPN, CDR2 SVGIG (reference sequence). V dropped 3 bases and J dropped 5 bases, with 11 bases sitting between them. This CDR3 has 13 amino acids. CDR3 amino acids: CAWSSGPYQPQHF. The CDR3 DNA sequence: TGTGCCTGGAGCTCAGGGCCTTATCAGCCCCAGCATTTT.

The CDR3 loop reads CASSQEKQGGSGTQYF. The DNA for the CDR3 is TGCGCCAGCAGCCAAGAAAAACAGGGTGGTTCGGGGACCCAGTACTTC. The rearrangement uses TRBV4-1 and TRBJ2-5; maybe TRBD1 (6 bases). The V gene lost 0 bases and the J gene lost 7 bases, with 18 bases spanning the gap. The CDR3 spans 16 residues. Germline loops: CDR1 MGHRA, CDR2 YSYEKL.

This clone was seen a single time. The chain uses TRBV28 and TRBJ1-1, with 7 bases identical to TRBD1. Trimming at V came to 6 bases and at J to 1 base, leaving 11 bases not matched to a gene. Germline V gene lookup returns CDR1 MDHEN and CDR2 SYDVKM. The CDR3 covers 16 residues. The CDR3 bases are TGTGCCAGCAGCCCCGACAGGGAGACTACGAACACTGAAGCTTTCTTT. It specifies CASSPDRETTNTEAFF.

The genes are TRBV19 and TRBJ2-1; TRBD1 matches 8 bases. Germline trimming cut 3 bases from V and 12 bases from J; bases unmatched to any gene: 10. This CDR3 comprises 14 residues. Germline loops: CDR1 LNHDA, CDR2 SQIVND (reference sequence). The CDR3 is CASSIKAGGWRQFF. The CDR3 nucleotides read TGTGCCAGTAGTATTAAGGCAGGGGGCTGGAGGCAGTTCTTC.

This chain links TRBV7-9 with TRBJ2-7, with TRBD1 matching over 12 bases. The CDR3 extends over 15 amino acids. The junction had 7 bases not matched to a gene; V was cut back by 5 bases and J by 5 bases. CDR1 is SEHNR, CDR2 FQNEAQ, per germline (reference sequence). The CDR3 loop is CASSRPGQGANEQYF. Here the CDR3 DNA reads TGTGCCAGCAGCCGGCCGGGACAGGGGGCGAACGAGCAGTACTTC.